The rows below give T cell receptor beta chains drawn from one sample of a study of blood T cell repertoires in COVID-19. TCRdb's copy holds only in-frame clones and misses some; the assay was immunoSEQ multiplex PCR. Of roughly 180,000 clones in the sample, about 78% were seen once. Sequences were obtained from peripheral blood. The receptor set was obtained from a woman between 45 and 65 years old with active or convalescent COVID-19. CDR3s include the opening cysteine and the closing phenylalanine or tryptophan. The D gene is left open where the match is weak. A clone size is listed for some rows: how often the clone was seen (once, few, many), or a class if it is expanded.

>NA|TRBJ2-5|TRBV6-1|NA
TGTGCCAGCAGTGCCATGACCCAGGGGATCCAAGAGACCCAGTACTTC
CASSAMTQGIQETQYF
>NA|TRBJ2-7|TRBV7-6|TRBD1
TGTGCCAGCAGCTTAGGGGGGACAGGACCTTACGAGCAGTACTTC
CASSLGGTGPYEQYF
>NA|TRBJ1-2|TRBV19|TRBD1
TGTGCCAGTAGTCCCCTGGGGACAGGAAACTATGGCTACACCTTC
CASSPLGTGNYGYTF
>NA|TRBJ1-2|TRBV12-3/TRBV12-4|NA
TGTGCCAGCAGTCGACAGGCTTCTCGCTACACCTTC
CASSRQASRYTF
>NA|TRBJ2-3|TRBV20-1|NA
TGCAGTGCTAGTCAGGGCGCGGGGCCCACAGATACGCAGTATTTT
CSASQGAGPTDTQYF
>NA|TRBJ1-1|TRBV19|TRBD1
TGTGCCAGTAGGTTCGCAGGGGGAAGCACTGAAGCTTTCTTT
CASRFAGGSTEAFF
>NA|TRBJ1-6|TRBV29-1|TRBD1
TGCAGCGTGCAACAGGGGGCAAAGGGTTCACCCCTCCACTTT
CSVQQGAKGSPLHF
>NA|TRBJ2-1|TRBV4-1|NA
TGCGCCAGCAGCCCCGGGACACCCTACAATGAGCAGTTCTTC
CASSPGTPYNEQFF
>NA|TRBJ2-2|TRBV7-2|TRBD2
TGTGCCAGCACCCTGCGGGGGGGGGCGAACACCGGGGAGCTGTTTTTT
CASTLRGGANTGELFF
>NA|TRBJ2-6|TRBV11-2|TRBD1
TGTGCCAGCAGCCCCCGGGACAGGGGCTCTGGGGCCAACGTCCTGACTTTC
CASSPRDRGSGANVLTF
>NA|TRBJ1-5|TRBV6-1|TRBD1
TGTGCCAGCAGTGATATGACAGGGGGCGGGCAGCCCCAGCATTTT
CASSDMTGGGQPQHF
>NA|TRBJ2-1|TRBV7-6|TRBD2
TGTGCCAGCAGCTTAGCGACTAGCGGGAGTAATGAGCAGTTCTTC
CASSLATSGSNEQFF
>NA|TRBJ2-3|TRBV7-2|TRBD2
TGTGCCAGCAGCCAGGGAGTGGCCAGCGGGGGCGTCACAGATACGCAGTATTTT
CASSQGVASGGVTDTQYF
>few|TRBJ1-5|TRBV3-1/TRBV3-2|NA
TGTGCCAGCAGCCAGAGGGGGGGGAATCAGCCCCAGCATTTT
CASSQRGGNQPQHF
>NA|TRBJ1-1|TRBV5-1|NA
TGCGCCAGCAGCTTCTATGACTCTTCTTCCCCAGCTTTCTTT
CASSFYDSSSPAFF
>few|TRBJ2-2|TRBV29-1|TRBD1
TGCAGCGTTGGAGGGACAGGTCGCCTGGACACCGGGGAGCTGTTTTTT
CSVGGTGRLDTGELFF
>NA|TRBJ2-2|TRBV6-5|TRBD1
TGTGCCAGCAGTTACCATGGACAGGCTACCGGGGAGCTGTTTTTT
CASSYHGQATGELFF
>NA|TRBJ2-1|TRBV30|TRBD2
TGTGCCTGGAGAGCACTAGCGGGGGTTAGTGAGCAGTTCTTC
CAWRALAGVSEQFF
>NA|TRBJ1-3|TRBV29-1|NA
TGCAGCGTTGAAACAGGGTTGGGAGGAAACACCATATATTTT
CSVETGLGGNTIYF
>few|TRBJ1-2|TRBV27|NA
TGTGCCAGCAGGGTCCGGGACAACTCTAACTATGGCTACACCTTC
CASRVRDNSNYGYTF
>NA|TRBJ1-2|TRBV6-2/TRBV6-3|NA
TGTGCCAGCAGCGGACACTCCTATGGCTACACCTTC
CASSGHSYGYTF
>NA|TRBJ1-2|TRBV19|NA
TGTGCCAGTAGTATTACCCACACAGGGCCATATGGCTACACCTTC
CASSITHTGPYGYTF
>NA|TRBJ1-5|TRBV27|NA
TGTGCCAGCAGTCCCCATGCGGCGGGGTCGGACAATCAGCCCCAGCATTTT
CASSPHAAGSDNQPQHF
>NA|TRBJ2-1|TRBV2|TRBD2
TGTGCCAGCAGGGGGGGGGACTATGCCAATGAGCAGTTCTTC
CASRGGDYANEQFF
>NA|TRBJ2-7|TRBV12-3/TRBV12-4|NA
TGTGCCAGCAGTCCCCGTGTCGAGCAGTACTTC
CASSPRVEQYF
>NA|TRBJ1-1|TRBV30|NA
TGTGCCTGGACCGAGGATTCATCCGGCACTGAAGCTTTCTTT
CAWTEDSSGTEAFF
>once|TRBJ2-5|TRBV28|NA
TGTGCCAGCAGTCCCCCGGGACTCCGGGGGACCCAGTACTTC
CASSPPGLRGTQYF
>once|TRBJ1-1|TRBV21-1|NA
TGTGCCAGCAGCAGCAGGGCGAACACTGAAGCTTTCTTT
CASSSRANTEAFF
>NA|TRBJ2-2|TRBV15|NA
TGTGCCACCAGCAGAGGTGCGGTGACCAACACCGGGGAGCTGTTTTTT
CATSRGAVTNTGELFF
>NA|TRBJ1-5|TRBV13|NA
TGTGCCAGCAGCTTAAGTTTCGGCCCCGAGGAGGATCAGCCCCAGCATTTT
CASSLSFGPEEDQPQHF
>few|TRBJ1-1|TRBV9|NA
TGTGCCAGCAGCGTAGTTGGACAAAACACTGAAGCTTTCTTT
CASSVVGQNTEAFF
>NA|TRBJ2-1|TRBV27|NA
TGTGCCAGCGGCTTCCAAGGGGGTAGGGGTGAGCAGTTCTTC
CASGFQGGRGEQFF
>NA|TRBJ2-7|TRBV9|NA
TGTGCCAGCAGCCGGAGGGGGGGATCAGACTCCTACGAGCAGTACTTC
CASSRRGGSDSYEQYF
>NA|TRBJ2-2|TRBV3-1/TRBV3-2|NA
TGTGCCAGCAGCCAAGATTTGACCAGGGCGAACACCGGGGAGCTGTTTTTT
CASSQDLTRANTGELFF
>NA|TRBJ2-1|TRBV7-3|NA
TGTGCCAGCAGCTTATTAAGCGGGCTATTTAATGAGCAGTTCTTC
CASSLLSGLFNEQFF
>NA|TRBJ1-4|TRBV7-2|NA
TGTGCCAGCAGCTTAAATGGGCCATTGACCGTCTCTTTT
CASSLNGPLTVSF
>NA|TRBJ2-5|TRBV2|NA
TGTGCCAGCAGTGAACGGTCCGGGGTAAGGGAGACCCAGTACTTC
CASSERSGVRETQYF
>NA|TRBJ2-7|TRBV6-5|TRBD1
TGTGCCAGCAGTCGGACAGGGTTAACCTACGAGCAGTACTTC
CASSRTGLTYEQYF
>NA|TRBJ1-1|TRBV29-1|NA
TGCAGCGTTGAAGTAGGACTTCCGAACACTGAAGCTTTCTTT
CSVEVGLPNTEAFF
>NA|TRBJ2-3|TRBV19|NA
TGTGCCAGTAGTATTTTAGGGGTGATGGGCACAGATACGCAGTATTTT
CASSILGVMGTDTQYF
>few|TRBJ1-2|TRBV28|TRBD1
TGTGCCAGCAGGATGACAGGGGACTATGGCTACACCTTC
CASRMTGDYGYTF
>NA|TRBJ1-1|TRBV6-6|TRBD1
TGTGCCAGCAATAAGCGGGACAGGGAGGAGGAAGCTTTCTTT
CASNKRDREEEAFF
>once|TRBJ1-4|TRBV6-2/TRBV6-3|NA
TGTGCCAGCAGTTACTCGAGTGTTGGAAGGGGGTTATCGTTTTTT
CASSYSSVGRGLSFF
>NA|TRBJ2-2|TRBV6-6|NA
TGTGCCAGCAGGTCCGGAGGTTCGACCGGGGAGCTGTTTTTT
CASRSGGSTGELFF
>NA|TRBJ1-2|TRBV3-1/TRBV3-2|NA
TGTGCCAGCAGCCAAGTACGGGGTGTTGGCTACACCTTC
CASSQVRGVGYTF
>NA|TRBJ1-2|TRBV5-1|NA
TGCGCCAGCAGCTTGGGTACAATCCATGGCTACACCTTC
CASSLGTIHGYTF
>once|TRBJ2-7|TRBV6-5|NA
TGTGCCAGCAGTTACCGTCTAGGCGAGCAGTACTTC
CASSYRLGEQYF
>once|TRBJ1-1|TRBV18|TRBD1
TGTGCCAGCTCACTTCGGACAGGGCGGAACACTGAAGCTTTCTTT
CASSLRTGRNTEAFF
>NA|TRBJ2-1|TRBV27|NA
TGTGCCAGCAGTTTATGGTCAGGGGACAATGAGCAGTTCTTC
CASSLWSGDNEQFF